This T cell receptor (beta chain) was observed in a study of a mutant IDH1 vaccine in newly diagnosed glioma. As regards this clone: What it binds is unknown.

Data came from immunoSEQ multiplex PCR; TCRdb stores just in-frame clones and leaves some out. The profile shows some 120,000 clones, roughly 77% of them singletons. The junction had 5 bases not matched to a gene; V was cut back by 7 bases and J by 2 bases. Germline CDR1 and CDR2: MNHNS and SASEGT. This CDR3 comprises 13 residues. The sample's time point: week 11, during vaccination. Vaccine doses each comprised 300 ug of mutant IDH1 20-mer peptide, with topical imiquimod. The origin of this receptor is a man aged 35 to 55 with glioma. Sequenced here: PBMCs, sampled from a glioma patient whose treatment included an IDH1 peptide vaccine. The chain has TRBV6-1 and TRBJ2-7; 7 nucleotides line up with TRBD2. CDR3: CASTVGGAYEQYF. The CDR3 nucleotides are TGTGCCAGCACCGTGGGGGGGGCCTACGAGCAGTACTTC.